This TCR beta chain originates from a study of graft-versus-host responses after intestinal transplantation. The overall study: Anti-thymocyte globulin served as induction for all recipients, who then took tacrolimus and steroids for approximately three years.

The V and J ends lost 11 bases and 5 bases respectively, with 12 bases between them. Per germline, CDR1 MNHNS and CDR2 SASEGT. There are 12 residues in the CDR3. Sequencing was performed with immunoSEQ multiplex PCR; in TCRdb, only in-frame clones are kept and a portion is missing. The sample records 15,000 or so clones, approximately 89% being singletons. General study points: In patients with graft-donor T cell macrochimerism, allograft graft-versus-host to host-versus-graft clonal ratios were high. The recipient marrow held GvH clones, and some of them showed up first in ileum or blood.

Notes on this clone: Its antigen is as yet unknown.

This chain uses TRBV6-1 with TRBJ2-2; D is ambiguous. The receptor's source is a human patient who received an intestinal transplant, so some T cells may come from the graft donor. Sequencing used PBMCs, obtained roughly 110 days after intestinal transplant. The CDR3 DNA sequence: TGTGCCGCTCGGTTGGGGACCGGGGAGCTGTTTTTT. The encoded protein is CAARLGTGELFF.